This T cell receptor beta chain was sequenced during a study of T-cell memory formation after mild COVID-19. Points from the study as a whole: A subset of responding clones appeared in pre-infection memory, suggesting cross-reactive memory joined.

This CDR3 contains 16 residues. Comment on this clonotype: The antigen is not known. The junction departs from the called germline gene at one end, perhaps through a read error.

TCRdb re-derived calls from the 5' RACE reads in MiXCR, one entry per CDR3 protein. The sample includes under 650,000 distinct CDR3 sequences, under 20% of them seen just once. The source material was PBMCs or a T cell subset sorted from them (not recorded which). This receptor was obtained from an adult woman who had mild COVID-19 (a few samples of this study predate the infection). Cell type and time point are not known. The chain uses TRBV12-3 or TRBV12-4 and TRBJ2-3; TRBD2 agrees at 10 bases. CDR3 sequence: CVSSSWKRGGGDTQYF. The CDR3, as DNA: TGTGTCAGCAGTTCTTGGAAGCGGGGGGGCGGCGATACGCAGTATTTT.